The T cell receptor (beta chain) under discussion was sequenced for a study of response to subunit inactivated influenza vaccine. The study's findings and limits: A suggestion made by the authors is that each seasonal influenza vaccination recruits few new T cells.

MiXCR was run by TCRdb on the RT-PCR reads, yielding one entry per CDR3 protein. The sample has around 200,000 distinct CDR3 sequences; nearly 9.5% are singletons. There are a few counts of this clonotype. Its antigen is not known. The CDR3 covers 15 residues. Germline V gene sequence: CDR1 LGHNA, CDR2 YSLEER. The ends lost 4 bases at V and 5 bases at J; junction bases unmatched: 7. Specimen: non-naive T cells sorted from PBMCs, collected on the day of vaccination. The receptor's source is a man between 45 and 60 years old who received an inactivated influenza vaccine. The rearrangement uses TRBV4-3 and TRBJ1-4; 7 bases are a match to TRBD1. The chain's CDR3 is CASSLAGGLNEKLFF. CDR3 in DNA: TGCGCCAGCAGCCTTGCAGGGGGTCTGAATGAAAAACTGTTTTTT.